These 9 T cell receptor beta chains share one sample of origin, sequenced in a study of monozygotic twins with inflammatory bowel disease. For each CDR3 protein, TCRdb gives one entry from its re-call of the 5' RACE reads, without DNA. The sample totals about 300,000 distinct CDR3 sequences. The source material was blood. These receptors were obtained from a human donor with ulcerative colitis or Crohn's disease, or a healthy co-twin of an affected twin (not recorded which).

This chain uses TRBV12-3 or TRBV12-4 with TRBJ2-2; the D call from TCRdb, TRBD1, cannot be confirmed without DNA. This CDR3 region has 15 residues. The CDR3: CASSPRGGVTGELFF.

V usage is TRBV12-3 or TRBV12-4 and J usage is TRBJ2-7; the TRBD1 assignment by TCRdb is unverifiable without DNA. The CDR3 sequence is 14 residues long. The CDR3 sequence is CASSFGQGLDEQYF.

The gene calls are TRBV6-1 and TRBJ2-5; absent DNA, TCRdb's TRBD1 call cannot be checked. There are 15 residues in the CDR3. CDR1 is MNHNS and CDR2 is SASEGT in the germline V gene. CDR3 residues: CASSVPGQGQETQYF.

The chain employs TRBV27 and TRBJ1-6; TCRdb's D call, TRBD1, is unchecked because there is no DNA. Germline assignment: CDR1 MNHEY and CDR2 SMNVEV (reference sequence). The CDR3 extends over 17 amino acids. The CDR3 protein is CASSSDRTPSYNSPLHF.

V and J are TRBV4-1 and TRBJ1-4; TCRdb reports TRBD1, a call that lacks DNA to check it against. The CDR3 consists of 17 residues. In germline, CDR1 is MGHRA, CDR2 YSYEKL. The CDR3 sequence: CASSQDRTGQGGEKLFF.

J is TRBJ1-1 and V is TRBV23-1; there is no DNA to check the TCRdb D call of TRBD1. Being an ORF, TRBV23-1 has a function that is uncertain. This CDR3 has 14 residues. The CDR3 reads CASSQQGLGTEAFF.

This rearrangement joins TRBV27 to TRBJ2-2; with no DNA, the TCRdb D assignment of TRBD2 cannot be verified. CDR1 is MNHEY, CDR2 SMNVEV, per germline (reference sequence). This CDR3 comprises 15 residues. The CDR3 protein is CASSSSGTSAGELFF.

V is TRBV25-1 and J is TRBJ2-7; TCRdb outputs TRBD1, but without DNA this stays unchecked. This CDR3 is 13 amino acids long. Per germline, CDR1 MGHDK and CDR2 SYGVNS. CDR3: CASRVNGGYEQYF.

The V call is TRBV7-6, the J call TRBJ2-1; TCRdb calls TRBD1, which cannot be checked without DNA. The CDR3 consists of 15 residues. Per germline, CDR1 SGHVS and CDR2 FNYEAQ. The CDR3 here is CASSSSGTGQGEQFF.